This T cell receptor (beta chain) was obtained from a study of technical replicates of blood from a few donors. The CDR3 is 14 amino acids. The ends were cut back, 0 bases at V and 0 bases at J, with 5 bases in the middle. Germline CDR1 reads LGHNA; CDR2 reads YNFKEQ. Method: immunoSEQ multiplex PCR; TCRdb's copy keeps in-frame clones and lacks some. The sample lists approximately 59,000 clones; 75% to 90% were seen once. The sequencing sample was made of PBMCs. The TCR comes from a human donor in good health. Some clones in this sample may be carry-over from other donors' samples. This chain links TRBV4-2 with TRBJ2-5; no clear D. In nucleotides, the CDR3 is TGTGCCAGCAGCCAAGATGGCTACCAAGAGACCCAGTACTTC. This encodes CASSQDGYQETQYF.